A selection of T cell receptor beta chains follows, all from one sample in a study of cytomegalovirus exposure and HLA in healthy donors. The method was immunoSEQ multiplex PCR; TCRdb's version includes in-frame clones alone and lacks a portion of them. The table includes around 100,000 clones, about 80% detected once. Sequencing was carried out using PBMCs. These receptors all stem from a woman aged 18 to 35 in good health and CMV-seropositive. Both conserved end residues are part of each CDR3. Fields, in order: CDR3 length, D gene, V gene, J gene, clone size, CDR3 protein, CDR3 DNA. A D gene is named only where the DNA matches it firmly. Clone size is not always given. Where it is, it says once, few, many or a class for expanded clones.

CDR3 length: 13
D gene: NA
V gene: TRBV30
J gene: TRBJ1-5
clone size: NA
CDR3 protein: CAWGPGLSQPQHF
CDR3 DNA: TGTGCCTGGGGCCCCGGGTTAAGTCAGCCCCAGCATTTT

CDR3 length: 18
D gene: TRBD2
V gene: TRBV11-3
J gene: TRBJ2-1
clone size: few
CDR3 protein: CASSLVVTSGDTYNEQFF
CDR3 DNA: TGTGCCAGCAGCTTAGTCGTGACTAGCGGGGATACTTACAATGAGCAGTTCTTC

CDR3 length: 14
D gene: TRBD2
V gene: TRBV2
J gene: TRBJ2-3
clone size: NA
CDR3 protein: CASSSGSDTDTQYF
CDR3 DNA: TGTGCCAGCAGTAGCGGGAGTGACACAGATACGCAGTATTTT

CDR3 length: 13
D gene: TRBD1
V gene: TRBV30
J gene: TRBJ2-7
clone size: few
CDR3 protein: CAWRQGIVSEQYF
CDR3 DNA: TGTGCCTGGAGACAGGGGATTGTCTCCGAGCAGTACTTC

CDR3 length: 15
D gene: TRBD1
V gene: TRBV15
J gene: TRBJ2-7
clone size: NA
CDR3 protein: CATSRVWGQSYEQYF
CDR3 DNA: TGTGCCACCAGCAGAGTTTGGGGACAGTCCTACGAGCAGTACTTC

CDR3 length: 15
D gene: NA
V gene: TRBV7-9
J gene: TRBJ2-1
clone size: NA
CDR3 protein: CASISEVAAYNEQFF
CDR3 DNA: TGTGCCAGCATATCCGAGGTAGCAGCTTACAATGAGCAGTTCTTC

CDR3 length: 15
D gene: TRBD1
V gene: TRBV6-1
J gene: TRBJ1-4
clone size: NA
CDR3 protein: CASSEAQGGNEKLFF
CDR3 DNA: TGTGCCAGCAGTGAAGCGCAGGGGGGTAATGAAAAACTGTTTTTT

CDR3 length: 14
D gene: NA
V gene: TRBV6-1
J gene: TRBJ2-2
clone size: NA
CDR3 protein: CASHHGLAGRELFF
CDR3 DNA: TGTGCCAGCCACCACGGCCTTGCAGGGAGGGAGCTGTTTTTT

CDR3 length: 17
D gene: NA
V gene: TRBV11-3
J gene: TRBJ2-1
clone size: NA
CDR3 protein: CASSLGGRQGSSNEQFF
CDR3 DNA: TGTGCCAGCAGCTTAGGAGGGAGACAAGGGTCTTCGAATGAGCAGTTCTTC

CDR3 length: 13
D gene: NA
V gene: TRBV7-9
J gene: TRBJ2-1
clone size: NA
CDR3 protein: CASSLVIYNEQFF
CDR3 DNA: TGTGCCAGCAGCTTAGTTATCTACAATGAGCAGTTCTTC

CDR3 length: 15
D gene: NA
V gene: TRBV6-1
J gene: TRBJ1-5
clone size: once
CDR3 protein: CASSEGLAGNQPQHF
CDR3 DNA: TGTGCCAGCAGTGAAGGGTTGGCCGGCAATCAGCCCCAGCATTTT

CDR3 length: 14
D gene: TRBD1
V gene: TRBV2
J gene: TRBJ1-1
clone size: NA
CDR3 protein: CASRGQAERTEAFF
CDR3 DNA: TGTGCCAGCAGGGGACAGGCCGAGCGCACTGAAGCTTTCTTT

CDR3 length: 12
D gene: NA
V gene: TRBV28
J gene: TRBJ1-2
clone size: NA
CDR3 protein: CASVGHSYGYTF
CDR3 DNA: TGTGCCAGCGTGGGACACAGCTATGGCTACACCTTC

CDR3 length: 17
D gene: TRBD2
V gene: TRBV2
J gene: TRBJ2-1
clone size: NA
CDR3 protein: CASSTIASGRAYNEQFF
CDR3 DNA: TGTGCCAGCAGCACCATAGCGAGCGGGAGGGCCTACAATGAGCAGTTCTTC

CDR3 length: 15
D gene: NA
V gene: TRBV4-2
J gene: TRBJ1-2
clone size: NA
CDR3 protein: CASSQEEGFSYGYTF
CDR3 DNA: TGTGCCAGCAGCCAAGAGGAGGGGTTTAGCTATGGCTACACCTTC

CDR3 length: 15
D gene: NA
V gene: TRBV4-2
J gene: TRBJ2-7
clone size: NA
CDR3 protein: CASSQDLGGIYEQYF
CDR3 DNA: TGTGCCAGCAGCCAAGACCTAGGGGGTATCTACGAGCAGTACTTC

CDR3 length: 12
D gene: NA
V gene: TRBV30
J gene: TRBJ2-7
clone size: NA
CDR3 protein: CAWRASSYEQYF
CDR3 DNA: TGTGCCTGGAGGGCCTCTTCCTACGAGCAGTACTTC

CDR3 length: 13
D gene: NA
V gene: TRBV7-2
J gene: TRBJ2-2
clone size: NA
CDR3 protein: CASSLMAYGELFF
CDR3 DNA: TGTGCCAGCAGCTTAATGGCTTACGGGGAGCTGTTTTTT

CDR3 length: 15
D gene: NA
V gene: TRBV25-1
J gene: TRBJ1-1
clone size: few
CDR3 protein: CASSPSGLSGTEAFF
CDR3 DNA: TGTGCCAGCAGTCCCTCGGGGTTAAGTGGGACTGAAGCTTTCTTT

CDR3 length: 14
D gene: TRBD1
V gene: TRBV28
J gene: TRBJ1-1
clone size: NA
CDR3 protein: CASSFQGANTEAFF
CDR3 DNA: TGTGCCAGCAGTTTCCAGGGGGCGAACACTGAAGCTTTCTTT

CDR3 length: 17
D gene: NA
V gene: TRBV7-9
J gene: TRBJ2-3
clone size: NA
CDR3 protein: CASSPLRGRASTDTQYF
CDR3 DNA: TGTGCCAGCAGCCCCCTTAGGGGGAGGGCCTCCACAGATACGCAGTATTTT

CDR3 length: 14
D gene: NA
V gene: TRBV6-5
J gene: TRBJ1-5
clone size: few
CDR3 protein: CASSYGEGNQPQHF
CDR3 DNA: TGTGCCAGCAGTTATGGGGAGGGCAATCAGCCCCAGCATTTT

CDR3 length: 12
D gene: NA
V gene: TRBV6-1
J gene: TRBJ1-2
clone size: NA
CDR3 protein: CASSERGYGYTF
CDR3 DNA: TGTGCCAGCAGTGAAAGGGGCTATGGCTACACCTTC

CDR3 length: 16
D gene: TRBD1
V gene: TRBV25-1
J gene: TRBJ2-1
clone size: few
CDR3 protein: CASSEWDRGRGNEQFF
CDR3 DNA: TGTGCCAGCAGTGAATGGGACAGGGGAAGGGGCAATGAGCAGTTCTTC

CDR3 length: 13
D gene: TRBD1
V gene: TRBV7-3
J gene: TRBJ2-5
clone size: NA
CDR3 protein: CASSLGTGETQYF
CDR3 DNA: TGTGCCAGCAGCTTAGGGACAGGGGAGACCCAGTACTTC

CDR3 length: 12
D gene: NA
V gene: TRBV6-1
J gene: TRBJ1-1
clone size: NA
CDR3 protein: CASRESGGEAFF
CDR3 DNA: TGTGCCAGCAGGGAATCTGGAGGGGAAGCTTTCTTT

CDR3 length: 12
D gene: NA
V gene: TRBV28
J gene: TRBJ1-1
clone size: NA
CDR3 protein: CASREGTAEAFF
CDR3 DNA: TGTGCCAGCAGGGAGGGCACGGCTGAAGCTTTCTTT

CDR3 length: 15
D gene: TRBD1
V gene: TRBV19
J gene: TRBJ1-4
clone size: NA
CDR3 protein: CASSPTGGVEGKLFF
CDR3 DNA: TGTGCCAGTAGTCCGACAGGGGGCGTTGAAGGAAAACTGTTTTTT

CDR3 length: 14
D gene: NA
V gene: TRBV28
J gene: TRBJ1-5
clone size: NA
CDR3 protein: CASSSLSLNQPQHF
CDR3 DNA: TGTGCCAGCAGTTCTCTTTCCCTCAATCAGCCCCAGCATTTT

CDR3 length: 15
D gene: NA
V gene: TRBV5-8
J gene: TRBJ2-3
clone size: few
CDR3 protein: CASEGLRFRTDTQYF
CDR3 DNA: TGTGCCAGCGAGGGTTTGCGGTTCCGCACAGATACGCAGTATTTT

CDR3 length: 15
D gene: NA
V gene: TRBV4-1
J gene: TRBJ2-7
clone size: few
CDR3 protein: CASSQVLGVSYEQYF
CDR3 DNA: TGCGCCAGCAGCCAAGTTCTAGGCGTCTCCTACGAGCAGTACTTC